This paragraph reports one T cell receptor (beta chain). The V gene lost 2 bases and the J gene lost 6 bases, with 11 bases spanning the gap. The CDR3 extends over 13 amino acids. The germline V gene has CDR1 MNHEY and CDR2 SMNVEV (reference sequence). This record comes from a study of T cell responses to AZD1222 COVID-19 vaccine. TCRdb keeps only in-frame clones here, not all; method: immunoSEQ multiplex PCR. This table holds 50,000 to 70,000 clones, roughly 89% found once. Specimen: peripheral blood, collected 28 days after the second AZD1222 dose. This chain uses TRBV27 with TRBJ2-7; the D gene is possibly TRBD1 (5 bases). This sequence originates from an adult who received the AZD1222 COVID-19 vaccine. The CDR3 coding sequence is TGTGCCAGCAGTTTACGAGGTCAGGGCGAGCAGTACTTC. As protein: CASSLRGQGEQYF.